The clone carrying this TCR beta chain was recorded at least ten times. TCRdb passed the 5' RACE reads through MiXCR, listing each CDR3 protein once. The repertoire holds 550,000 to 700,000 distinct CDR3 sequences, around a sixth seen once, with less than 10% in the top ten. The CDR3 runs 14 residues. Germline V gene sequence: CDR1 SEHNR, CDR2 FQNEAQ (reference sequence). Trimming removed 6 bases from V and 2 bases from J, with 14 bases in between. This sample was included in a study of T-cell memory formation after mild COVID-19. The chain has TRBV7-9 and TRBJ2-7, with D uncertain. The clonotype originates from an adult woman who had mild COVID-19 (a few samples of this study predate the infection). Cell type and time point are not known. Source material: PBMCs or a T cell subset sorted from them (not recorded which). The CDR3 DNA follows: TGTGCCAGCAGTTTCGCCCCACACCCCTACGAGCAGTACTTC. Protein product: CASSFAPHPYEQYF.